A single sample gave rise to the 22 T cell receptor beta chains below, sequenced in a study of shared clonotypes between healthy human individuals. Sequencing used immunoSEQ multiplex PCR; TCRdb keeps in-frame clones, though not all of them. The sample records roughly 200,000 clones, roughly 70% being singletons. Sequencing input: memory CD4+ T cells sorted from blood. As for subset: CD45RA-negative fraction. These receptors came from a man aged 30 to 45 in good health.

The chain recombines TRBV6-6 with TRBJ2-5; D is perhaps TRBD1 or TRBD2 (5 bases each). The V end was cut by 3 bases, the J end by 0 bases, with 14 bases between. The CDR3 is 16 amino acids. The germline CDR1 and CDR2 sequences are MNHNY and SVGAGI (reference sequence). CDR3 in amino acids: CASSYTGRLYQETQYF. The CDR3 DNA reads as TGTGCCAGCAGTTATACGGGACGGTTGTACCAAGAGACCCAGTACTTC.

The chain links TRBV7-2 to TRBJ1-2; the D is unclear. CDR3 size: 14 residues. V was clipped by 5 bases and J by 1 base, with 11 bases between them. Per germline, CDR1 SGHTA and CDR2 FQGNSA. The CDR3 coding sequence is TGTGCCAGCAGCCTGGCGACTGGTAACTATGGCTACACCTTC. Amino acid sequence: CASSLATGNYGYTF.

This clone has at least ten counts. This sample also contains other DNA sequences that code for the same CDR3. V usage is TRBV11-2 and J usage is TRBJ1-1; D possibly corresponds to TRBD1 (5 bases). CDR1 SGHAT and CDR2 FQNNGV come from the germline V gene. Trimming shortened V by 4 bases and J by 7 bases, and 10 bases separated the two germline ends. The CDR3 is made up of 12 amino acids. The CDR3 sequence is CASSWGSGEAFF. The CDR3, as DNA: TGTGCCAGCAGCTGGGGGTCCGGTGAAGCTTTCTTT.

The gene calls are TRBV7-2 and TRBJ2-1; 8 positions agree with TRBD2. The germline gives CDR1 SGHTA, CDR2 FQGNSA. Trimming cost V 8 bases and J 4 bases; bases outside gene matches: 10. This CDR3 has 15 residues. CDR3 residues: CASLGGSGIYNEQFF. The CDR3 DNA follows: TGTGCCAGCCTAGGTGGTAGCGGGATTTACAATGAGCAGTTCTTC.

The chain joins TRBV5-1 to TRBJ2-5; 14 bases fit TRBD2. This CDR3 has 17 residues. The V segment lost 0 bases and the J segment 2 bases; nucleotides outside the gene matches: 3. CDR1 and CDR2 from the germline V gene are SGHRS and YFSETQ. The CDR3 bases are TGCGCCAGCAGCTTGGGACTAGCGGGGGGGGCGCAAGAGACCCAGTACTTC. It is translated as CASSLGLAGGAQETQYF.

V is TRBV4-3 and J is TRBJ2-1; 9 nucleotides align to TRBD1. Germline trimming cut 3 bases from V and 0 bases from J; bases unmatched to any gene: 12. Germline assignment: CDR1 LGHNA and CDR2 YSLEER. The length of the CDR3 is 19 residues. In DNA, the CDR3 is TGCGCCAGCAGCCAGCCTGGGACAGGGATAGGAGGCTCCTACAATGAGCAGTTCTTC. Its translation: CASSQPGTGIGGSYNEQFF.

The chain uses TRBV5-1 and TRBJ2-3; D is undetermined. This CDR3 spans 15 amino acids. Germline CDR1 is SGHRS and CDR2 is YFSETQ. V was shortened by 1 base and J by 2 bases, with 11 bases between the two germline ends. The CDR3 nucleotides read TGCGCCAGCAGCTTGTACTCCAAAGTCACAGATACGCAGTATTTT. This encodes CASSLYSKVTDTQYF.

The V and J genes are TRBV13 and TRBJ2-1; D ambiguous. The germline V gene encodes CDR1 PRHDT and CDR2 FYEKMQ (reference sequence). The CDR3 has 16 amino acids. The V end was cut by 3 bases, the J end by 5 bases, with 17 bases between. Here the CDR3 DNA reads TGTGCCAGCAGCTTTGGGCCTCCGGTGCGGCACAATGAGCAGTTCTTC. Its translation is CASSFGPPVRHNEQFF.

The chain employs TRBV5-1 and TRBJ2-1; 8 nucleotides align to TRBD2. Germline V CDR1 and CDR2: SGHRS, YFSETQ. This CDR3 region has 21 residues. The junction had 22 bases not matched to a gene; V was cut back by 1 base and J by 4 bases. The CDR3 is CASSLYTSREGRPIRYNEQFF. CDR3 DNA sequence: TGCGCCAGCAGCTTGTACACCAGTCGGGAGGGCCGTCCGATAAGATACAATGAGCAGTTCTTC.

The chain recombines TRBV7-8 with TRBJ1-2; a possible D gene is TRBD1 (5 bases). The V end was cut by 2 bases, the J end by 3 bases, with 13 bases between. Germline loops: CDR1 SGHVS, CDR2 FQNEAQ. CDR3 length: 15 residues. The CDR3 reads CASSLTERGDYGYTF. In DNA, the CDR3 is TGTGCCAGCAGCTTAACAGAACGGGGGGACTATGGCTACACCTTC.

CDR3 sequence: CASGTSGSHEQYF. The CDR3 DNA is TGTGCCAGTGGGACTAGCGGGAGCCACGAGCAGTACTTC. This chain uses TRBV2 with TRBJ2-7; 14 bases are shared with TRBD2. Germline trimming cut 9 bases from V and 5 bases from J; bases unmatched to any gene: 3. Germline CDR1 SNHLY, CDR2 FYNNEI. The CDR3 loop spans 13 amino acids.

The chain recombines TRBV7-2 with TRBJ2-1; D is unresolved. Germline V gene lookup returns CDR1 SGHTA and CDR2 FQGNSA. This CDR3 has 13 amino acids. Trimming cost V 0 bases and J 4 bases, with 4 bases left between them. The CDR3 spells CASSLARYNEQFF. CDR3 coding DNA: TGTGCCAGCAGCTTAGCGAGATACAATGAGCAGTTCTTC.

This rearrangement joins TRBV14 to TRBJ2-3; weak D call: TRBD2 (5 bases). Germline V gene lookup returns CDR1 SGHDN and CDR2 FVKESK. This CDR3 comprises 14 residues. Trimming removed 8 bases from V and 2 bases from J, with 14 bases in between. DNA for the CDR3: TGTGCCAGCCGAGGAGGACTCCCCACAGATACGCAGTATTTT. Amino acid sequence: CASRGGLPTDTQYF.

This clone was observed a few times. The J gene is TRBJ2-4, the V gene TRBV10-2, with TRBD2 matching over 15 bases. V gave up 8 bases and J gave up 8 bases; unmatched junction bases: 13. CDR3 length: 17 residues. Germline V gives CDR1 WSHSY, CDR2 SAAADI. CDR3 region: CASGEEGLAGGGYIQYF. CDR3 DNA sequence: TGCGCCAGCGGGGAGGAGGGACTAGCGGGAGGAGGGTACATTCAGTACTTC.

In its sample, this clone was seen a few times. This chain uses TRBV6-5 with TRBJ2-3, with 7 positions matching TRBD2. The CDR3 runs to 16 residues. Germline-derived CDR1 and CDR2 are MNHEY and SVGAGI. V shed 2 bases, J shed 2 bases, and the junction held 7 bases outside the gene matches. CDR3 amino acids: CASSYVGLAATDTQYF. CDR3 DNA sequence: TGTGCCAGCAGTTACGTTGGCCTAGCGGCCACAGATACGCAGTATTTT.

This clone has just a few counts. This chain uses TRBV19 with TRBJ2-1; 9 bases fit TRBD2. This CDR3 contains 14 residues. Trimming removed 7 bases from V and 9 bases from J; junction bases left unmatched: 10. In germline, CDR1 is LNHDA, CDR2 SQIVND (reference sequence). CDR3 in DNA: TGTGCCAGTAAGTCGGTAGCGGGAGTCACTGAGCAGTTCTTC. Translated, it gives CASKSVAGVTEQFF.

This rearrangement joins TRBV6-1 to TRBJ2-7, with a tentative D call TRBD1 (5 bases). Germline V gene lookup returns CDR1 MNHNS and CDR2 SASEGT. This CDR3 comprises 14 residues. V gave up 1 base and J gave up 7 bases, with 14 bases separating them. DNA for the CDR3: TGTGCCAGCAGTGAAGGGGGCCCAGCTCTTGAGCAGTACTTC. It specifies CASSEGGPALEQYF.

This clone was recorded once. This chain connects TRBV6-4 to TRBJ2-2; weak D call: TRBD1 (5 bases). Germline values: CDR1 MRHNA, CDR2 SNTAGT. The CDR3 is made up of 15 amino acids. Deletions cut 4 bases from V and 6 bases from J, with 15 bases between. The CDR3 nucleotides are TGTGCCAGCAGTGCAGGGATGTCACGGGCCGGGGAGCTGTTTTTT. This codes for CASSAGMSRAGELFF.

J is TRBJ2-2 and V is TRBV5-1; TRBD2 agrees at 9 bases. Unmatched junction bases numbered 10, after V lost 3 bases and J lost 4 bases. The CDR3 loop spans 17 amino acids. The germline V gene encodes CDR1 SGHRS and CDR2 YFSETQ. DNA of the CDR3: TGCGCCAGCAGCTCAGACCGTAGCGGGAGCGGCACCGGGGAGCTGTTTTTT. Translated, it gives CASSSDRSGSGTGELFF.

The genes are TRBV5-8 and TRBJ2-1, with a tentative D call TRBD2 (6 bases). The CDR3 covers 13 residues. Germline assignment: CDR1 SGHTS and CDR2 YDEGEE. Trimming pared 4 bases from V and 8 bases from J, leaving 13 bases between. The CDR3 DNA is TGTGCCAGCAGCCGAGGGTGGGACTATGAGCAGTTCTTC. Residues: CASSRGWDYEQFF.

The chain couples TRBV10-3 to TRBJ1-4; D possibly corresponds to TRBD1 (6 bases). Germline V gene data show CDR1 as ENHRY and CDR2 as SYGVKD. The CDR3 has 14 residues. Trimming stripped 3 bases from V and 1 base from J, with 6 bases between. CDR3 in amino acids: CAISEQGTNEKLFF. As DNA, the CDR3 is TGTGCCATCAGTGAACAGGGAACTAATGAAAAACTGTTTTTT.

The chain recombines TRBV10-2 with TRBJ1-4, with 11 nucleotides matching TRBD1. The germline CDR1 and CDR2 sequences are WSHSY and SAAADI. This CDR3 is 15 amino acids long. V shed 6 bases, J shed 1 base, and the junction held 1 base outside the gene matches. The CDR3 nucleotides read TGCGCCAGCAGGGGACAGGGGGAAACTAATGAAAAACTGTTTTTT. It encodes CASRGQGETNEKLFF.